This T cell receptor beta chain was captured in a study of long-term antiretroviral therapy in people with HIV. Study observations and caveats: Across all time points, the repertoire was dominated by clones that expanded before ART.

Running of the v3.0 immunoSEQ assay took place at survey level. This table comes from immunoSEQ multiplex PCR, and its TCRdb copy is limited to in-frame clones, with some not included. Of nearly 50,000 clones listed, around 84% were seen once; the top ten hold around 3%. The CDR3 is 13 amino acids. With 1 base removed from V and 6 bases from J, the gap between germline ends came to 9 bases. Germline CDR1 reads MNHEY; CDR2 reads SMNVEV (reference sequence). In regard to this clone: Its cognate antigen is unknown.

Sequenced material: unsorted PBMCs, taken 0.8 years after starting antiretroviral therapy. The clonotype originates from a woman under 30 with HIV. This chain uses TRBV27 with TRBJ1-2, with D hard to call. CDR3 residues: CASSLFPRDGYTF. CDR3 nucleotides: TGTGCCAGCAGTTTATTTCCGAGGGATGGCTACACCTTC.